This T cell receptor (beta chain) was recorded in a study of blood T cell repertoires in COVID-19. How the authors handled the data: Reference gene primer amplification yielded estimated nucleated cell counts. Profiled with immunoSEQ multiplex PCR; TCRdb holds only in-frame clones, not every one. The V and J calls and clone size come from that table; D and trimming were worked out from the DNA. The table includes 86,000 or so clones, about four fifths detected once. The CDR3 totals 14 residues. CDR1 WNHNN and CDR2 SYGVQD come from the germline V gene (reference sequence). V lost 4 bases to trimming and J lost 5 bases; unmatched junction nucleotides: 7.

The chain has TRBV10-1 and TRBJ2-5; 7 positions agree with TRBD1. Sequencing input: peripheral blood. The source of this sequence is a woman of 80 years or more with acute or convalescent COVID-19. In nucleotides, the CDR3 is TGCGCCAGCAGTGCGTCAGGGGGTTTGGAGACCCAGTACTTC. Translated: CASSASGGLETQYF.